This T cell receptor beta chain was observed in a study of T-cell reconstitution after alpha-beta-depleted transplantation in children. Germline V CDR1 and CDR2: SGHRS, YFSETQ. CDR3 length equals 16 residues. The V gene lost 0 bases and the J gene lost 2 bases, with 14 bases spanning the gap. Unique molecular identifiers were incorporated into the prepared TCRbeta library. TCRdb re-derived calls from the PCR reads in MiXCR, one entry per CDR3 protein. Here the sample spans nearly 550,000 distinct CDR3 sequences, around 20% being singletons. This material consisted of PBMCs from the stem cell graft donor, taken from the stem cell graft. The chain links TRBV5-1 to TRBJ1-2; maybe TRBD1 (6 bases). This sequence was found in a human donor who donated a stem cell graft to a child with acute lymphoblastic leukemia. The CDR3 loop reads CASSLVQGLFNYGYTF. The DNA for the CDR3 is TGCGCCAGCAGCTTGGTACAGGGCCTTTTCAACTATGGCTACACCTTC.